These 10 T cell receptor beta chains were all obtained from the same sample, sequenced in a study of OX40 agonist ivuxolimab in advanced cancers. Only in-frame clones appear in the TCRdb table, and some are missing; sequencing was by immunoSEQ multiplex PCR. This sample has over 60,000 clones; roughly 80% occur once, and the top ten carry 6.7%. The sample was CD4+ or CD8+ T cells sorted from blood, taken in a trial of the OX40 agonist ivuxolimab. The source of these receptors is an adult with an advanced solid tumor such as melanoma, head and neck, liver or kidney cancer.

The V gene is TRBV6-1, the J gene TRBJ2-7; 7 bases match TRBD2. The CDR3 contains 15 residues. V was clipped by 2 bases and J by 4 bases; unmatched bases: 8. Germline CDR1 is MNHNS and CDR2 is SASEGT. CDR3 sequence reads: CASSELDLAVYEQYF. CDR3 sequence (DNA): TGTGCCAGCAGTGAACTAGACCTAGCGGTGTACGAGCAGTACTTC.

This clone was found a few times. The chain carries TRBV2 and TRBJ1-5; a possible D gene is TRBD1 (5 bases). Germline values: CDR1 SNHLY, CDR2 FYNNEI. V lost 3 bases and J 4 bases, leaving 16 bases between the germline ends. The CDR3 spans 16 residues. As DNA, the CDR3 is TGTGCCAGCAGTGACACAACAGGATTTGGAAATCAGCCCCAGCATTTT. This sequence encodes CASSDTTGFGNQPQHF.

The rearrangement uses TRBV28 and TRBJ2-5; no clear D gene. CDR1 is MDHEN, CDR2 SYDVKM, per germline. V lost 6 bases and J lost 3, with 11 bases in between. The CDR3 contains 13 residues. The CDR3 region has the DNA TGTGCCAGCAGCACCAACATTGAAGAGACCCAGTACTTC. As protein: CASSTNIEETQYF.

The V call is TRBV6-1, the J call TRBJ2-5, with D hard to call. Per germline, CDR1 MNHNS and CDR2 SASEGT. The CDR3 extends over 14 amino acids. The germline V and J ends were trimmed by 3 bases and 5 bases, with 13 bases remaining between them. In DNA form, the CDR3 reads TGTGCCAGCAGTGATATTGGTGTTGGCGAGACCCAGTACTTC. This codes for CASSDIGVGETQYF.

This clone was found a few times. The chain joins TRBV19 to TRBJ1-6; D is uncertain. The length of the CDR3 is 14 residues. Germline CDR1 and CDR2: LNHDA and SQIVND (reference sequence). Deletions cut 3 bases from V and 6 bases from J, with 9 bases between. CDR3 sequence (DNA): TGTGCCAGTAGTATCCTCTGGCCTAATTCACCCCTCCACTTT. Its protein is CASSILWPNSPLHF.

The rearrangement joins TRBV15 to TRBJ2-1; D gene ambiguous. Looked up from germline, CDR1 is LNHNV and CDR2 is YYDKDF (reference sequence). The V end lost 0 bases, the J end lost 5 bases, and 8 bases lay between the germline ends. There are 14 residues in the CDR3. The CDR3 nucleotides are TGTGCCACCAGCAGAGAACCCCAAGACAATGAGCAGTTCTTC. It specifies CATSREPQDNEQFF.

CDR3 nucleotide sequence: TGTGCCAGCAGTGAGAGGGGGGACGCTGGCCATACGCAGTATTTT. Its translation: CASSERGDAGHTQYF. The rearrangement links TRBV6-1 to TRBJ2-3, with D perhaps TRBD1 or TRBD2 (6 bases each). This CDR3 comprises 15 residues. With 3 bases removed from V and 7 bases from J, the gap between germline ends came to 17 bases. Germline lookup yields CDR1 MNHNS and CDR2 SASEGT.

This clone was counted only a few times. The chain employs TRBV2 and TRBJ2-7; D may match TRBD1 or TRBD2 (5 bases each). There are 15 residues in the CDR3. Germline CDR1 reads SNHLY; CDR2 reads FYNNEI. The V and J ends lost 4 bases and 2 bases respectively, with 15 bases between them. CDR3 nucleotide sequence: TGTGCCAGCAGTGGAATAGGGACCTCTACCTACGAGCAGTACTTC. Translating gives CASSGIGTSTYEQYF.

The V call is TRBV27, the J call TRBJ1-2, with 8 bases that match TRBD1. Losses at the gene ends were 6 bases for V and 7 bases for J; bases not matched to a gene: 4. The germline CDR1 and CDR2 sequences are MNHEY and SMNVEV (reference sequence). This CDR3 is 12 amino acids long. The CDR3 protein is CASRDTGGGYTF. CDR3 bases: TGTGCCAGCAGAGATACAGGGGGTGGCTACACCTTC.

J is TRBJ1-1 and V is TRBV5-1; no definite D call. Germline assignment: CDR1 SGHRS and CDR2 YFSETQ. The V end lost 0 bases, the J end lost 8 bases, and 8 bases lay between the germline ends. This CDR3 has 12 amino acids. DNA of the CDR3: TGCGCCAGCAGCTTGGGTTTAGGGGAAGCTTTCTTT. It is translated as CASSLGLGEAFF. Full variable domain (remainder filled in from reference TRBV5-1 and TRBJ1-1): KAGVTQTPRYLIKTRGQQVTLSCSPISGHRSVSWYQQTPGQGLQFLFEYFSETQRNKGNFPGRFSGRQFSNSRSEMNVSTLELGDSALYLCASSLGLGEAFFGQGTRLTVV.